Shown below are 8 T cell receptor beta chains from a single sample sequenced in a study of blood T cell repertoires in COVID-19. The method was immunoSEQ multiplex PCR; TCRdb's version includes in-frame clones alone and lacks a portion of them. The data hold some 150,000 clones, with under 90% observed a single time. Sequenced material: peripheral blood. The receptors shown here come from a woman aged 60-70 years with active or convalescent COVID-19.

The chain employs TRBV14 and TRBJ2-1; the match to TRBD2 covers 8 bases. Germline trimming cut 0 bases from V and 3 bases from J; bases unmatched to any gene: 7. The CDR3 runs 17 residues. Germline V lookup: CDR1 SGHDN, CDR2 FVKESK. The chain's CDR3 is CASSQDMAGGFYNEQFF. DNA for the CDR3: TGTGCCAGCAGCCAAGATATGGCGGGGGGTTTCTACAATGAGCAGTTCTTC.

This chain's CDR3 is CATSDALTGGVDQPQHF. CDR3 bases: TGTGCCACCAGTGACGCTTTGACAGGGGGCGTCGATCAGCCCCAGCATTTT. The chain couples TRBV24-1 to TRBJ1-5, with 10 bases aligning to TRBD1. CDR1 and CDR2 from the germline V gene are KGHDR and SFDVKD. The CDR3 loop spans 17 amino acids. The V gene end was trimmed by 4 bases and the J gene end by 5 bases; junction bases not matched to a gene: 10.

This sequence joins TRBV28 and TRBJ2-7; 7 bases match TRBD2. Per the germline V gene, CDR1 is MDHEN and CDR2 is SYDVKM. Losses at the gene ends were 10 bases for V and 1 base for J; bases not matched to a gene: 4. CDR3 length equals 12 residues. DNA of the CDR3: TGTGCCACGACAGCGGGATCCTACGAGCAGTACTTC. Its translation is CATTAGSYEQYF. The entire variable domain, with the rest obtained from reference TRBV28 and TRBJ2-7, is as follows: DVKVTQSSRYLVKRTGEKVFLECVQDMDHENMFWYRQDPGLGLRLIYFSYDVKMKEKGDIPEGYSVSREKKERFSLILESASTNQTSMYLCATTAGSYEQYFGPGTRLTVT.

This chain uses TRBV11-2 with TRBJ1-5; tentative D call: TRBD1 (5 bases). Germline V CDR1 and CDR2: SGHAT, FQNNGV. This CDR3 has 14 residues. Trimming left V 3 bases short and J 5 bases short, with 11 bases between. The CDR3 here is CASSFGPGDQPQHF. Written as DNA, the CDR3 is TGTGCCAGCAGCTTCGGACCGGGGGATCAGCCCCAGCATTTT. Filled out from reference TRBV11-2 and TRBJ1-5, the complete variable domain reads EAGVAQSPRYKIIEKRQSVAFWCNPISGHATLYWYQQILGQGPKLLIQFQNNGVVDDSQLPKDRFSAERLKGVDSTLKIQPAKLEDSAVYLCASSFGPGDQPQHFGDGTRLSIL.

V and J are TRBV2 and TRBJ1-5; TRBD1 matches at 11 bases. V was pared by 6 bases and J by 1 base, with 2 bases of the junction left unmatched. The CDR3 has 15 residues. Per germline, CDR1 SNHLY and CDR2 FYNNEI. CDR3 in amino acids: CASRGDRGSNQPQHF. CDR3 bases: TGTGCCAGCAGAGGGGACAGGGGGAGCAATCAGCCCCAGCATTTT. Filled out from reference TRBV2 and TRBJ1-5, the complete variable domain reads EPEVTQTPSHQVTQMGQEVILRCVPISNHLYFYWYRQILGQKVEFLVSFYNNEISEKSEIFDDQFSVERPDGSNFTLKIRSTKLEDSAMYFCASRGDRGSNQPQHFGDGTRLSIL.

The chain employs TRBV5-1 and TRBJ1-1; D is uncertain. CDR1 is SGHRS, CDR2 YFSETQ, per germline. CDR3 length: 15 amino acids. V gave up 6 bases and J gave up 0 bases, with 15 bases separating them. In nucleotides, the CDR3 is TGCGCCAGCACTCTCTCGGCACAGCTGAACACTGAAGCTTTCTTT. This codes for CASTLSAQLNTEAFF. The whole variable domain, filled in from reference TRBV5-1 and TRBJ1-1, reads KAGVTQTPRYLIKTRGQQVTLSCSPISGHRSVSWYQQTPGQGLQFLFEYFSETQRNKGNFPGRFSGRQFSNSRSEMNVSTLELGDSALYLCASTLSAQLNTEAFFGQGTRLTVV.

The chain couples TRBV5-4 to TRBJ1-2, with D perhaps matching TRBD1 (6 bases). Deletions cut 6 bases from V and 2 bases from J, with 23 bases between. The germline V gene encodes CDR1 SGHNT and CDR2 YYREEE (reference sequence). The CDR3 runs to 17 residues. The CDR3 region has the DNA TGTGCCAGCAACCCGGGCGGACAGCCACAGACCAACTATGGCTACACCTTC. This gives the protein CASNPGGQPQTNYGYTF.

In this sample, this clone turned up once. The chain links TRBV28 to TRBJ1-2; 7 nucleotides line up with TRBD1. The germline V gene encodes CDR1 MDHEN and CDR2 SYDVKM. The V gene end was trimmed by 6 bases and the J gene end by 4 bases; junction bases not matched to a gene: 5. The CDR3 extends over 13 amino acids. CDR3 region: CASRHRGGYGYTF. In DNA, the CDR3 is TGTGCCAGCAGACACAGGGGTGGCTATGGCTACACCTTC.